The 10 T cell receptor beta chains given below trace back to one sample, sequenced in a study of identical twins. TCRdb used MiXCR to reprocess the 5' RACE reads, holding one entry per CDR3 protein. The profile shows about 700,000 distinct CDR3 sequences, approximately 6.1% of them singletons. The sample was naive T cells sorted from blood. Receptor source: a man aged 18-30 years in good health.

This clonotype appeared many times. The chain combines TRBV10-3 with TRBJ2-5; D gene uncertain. In germline, CDR1 is ENHRY, CDR2 SYGVKD. The CDR3 consists of 13 residues. Trimming cost V 6 bases and J 0 bases, with 8 bases left between them. The CDR3: CAISPEYQETQYF. The DNA for the CDR3 is TGTGCCATCAGCCCCGAGTACCAAGAGACCCAGTACTTC.

In its sample, this clonotype was seen many times. The chain employs TRBV20-1 and TRBJ2-1; either TRBD1 or TRBD2 may fit D (5 bases each). Trimming shortened V by 1 base and J by 5 bases, and 15 bases separated the two germline ends. CDR3 length: 15 residues. Germline V gene data show CDR1 as DFQATT and CDR2 as SNEGSKA (reference sequence). The chain's CDR3 is CSARGGLAAHNEQFF. CDR3 sequence (DNA): TGCAGTGCTAGAGGGGGCCTAGCCGCTCACAATGAGCAGTTCTTC.

This clonotype was seen repeatedly, ten times or more. The chain recombines TRBV20-1 with TRBJ2-3; D is perhaps TRBD1 (6 bases). CDR1 is DFQATT and CDR2 is SNEGSKA in the germline V gene (reference sequence). The CDR3 totals 13 residues. Trimming left V 3 bases short and J 2 bases short, with 9 bases between. For the CDR3, the DNA is TGCAGTGCTAGCAACAGGGACACAGATACGCAGTATTTT. This sequence encodes CSASNRDTDTQYF.

This clonotype showed up just a few times. The chain links TRBV6-5 to TRBJ2-5, with TRBD1 identical over 9 bases. CDR1 and CDR2 (germline): MNHEY, SVGAGI. J lost 5 bases, V lost 4 bases, and 8 bases had no gene match. The CDR3 sequence is 15 residues long. CDR3 residues: CASSSLGQGGETQYF. CDR3 in DNA: TGTGCCAGCAGTTCCCTGGGACAGGGAGGGGAGACCCAGTACTTC.

The chain links TRBV6-2 or TRBV6-3 to TRBJ2-1; D gene uncertain. The CDR3 totals 13 residues. The V gene's germline CDR1 is MNHEY and CDR2 SVGEGT. V shed 0 bases and J shed 6 bases, with 6 bases lying between them. As DNA, the CDR3 is TGTGCCAGCAGTTACTCCACTCCCAATGAGCAGTTCTTC. Translation: CASSYSTPNEQFF.

This clonotype has just a few counts. The DNA of the CDR3 is TGTGCTAGTGGTTTAATGGGCGAGCAGTACGTC. It codes for CASGLMGEQYV. The rearrangement links TRBV12-5 to TRBJ2-7, with D unresolved. CDR3 length equals 11 residues. Germline V CDR1 and CDR2: LGHNT, FRNRAP. V lost 3 bases to trimming and J lost 6 bases, with 6 bases between them.

This clonotype was observed a handful of times. The chain uses TRBV2 and TRBJ2-7; D perhaps matches TRBD2 (6 bases). Trimming stripped 0 bases from V and 2 bases from J, with 14 bases between. CDR1 and CDR2 (germline): SNHLY, FYNNEI. The CDR3 extends over 16 amino acids. CDR3 amino acids: CASSEARAGAPYEQYV. The CDR3 DNA reads TGTGCCAGCAGTGAAGCCCGAGCGGGCGCACCCTACGAGCAGTACGTC.

The gene calls are TRBV29-1 and TRBJ1-5; perhaps TRBD1 as D (6 bases). From germline, CDR1 is SQVTM and CDR2 ANQGSEA. The V end lost 3 bases, the J end lost 7 bases, and 13 bases lay between the germline ends. The CDR3 is 13 amino acids. CDR3 DNA sequence: TGCAGCGTTGACCACAGGGACGGGCAGCCCCAGCATTTT. This codes for CSVDHRDGQPQHF.

This clonotype was recorded at least ten times. V usage is TRBV5-1 and J usage is TRBJ2-7; either TRBD1 or TRBD2 may supply D (5 bases each). Trimming left V 1 base short and J 2 bases short, with 13 bases between. Germline V gene data show CDR1 as SGHRS and CDR2 as YFSETQ. This CDR3 is built from 15 residues. CDR3 sequence: CASSLLRGPPYEQYF. As DNA, the CDR3 is TGCGCCAGCAGCTTGTTACGGGGCCCCCCCTACGAGCAGTACTTC.

This clonotype was detected only a few times. The V gene is TRBV5-1, the J gene TRBJ2-3; 10 nucleotides agree with TRBD1. Trimming removed 0 bases from V and 4 bases from J; junction bases left unmatched: 2. The CDR3 extends over 15 amino acids. CDR1 and CDR2 from the germline V gene are SGHRS and YFSETQ. CDR3 residues: CASSLGDRGADTQYF. The CDR3 DNA reads as TGCGCCAGCAGCTTGGGGGACAGGGGTGCAGATACGCAGTATTTT.